This TCR beta chain was identified in a study of blood T cell repertoires in COVID-19. Study as a whole: Samples representing acute and convalescent COVID-19 were sourced from the United States, Italy and Spain. Sources were T cells, B-cell-depleted T cells, or PBMCs; the material itself was cDNA or gDNA.

The table came from immunoSEQ multiplex PCR; TCRdb's copy has only in-frame clones and leaves some out. The sample gives fewer than 450,000 clones, around 87% of which show up once; about 6% is in the top ten. Seattle participants joined during active infection and were tracked over time. Germline loops: CDR1 MNHEY, CDR2 SMNVEV (reference sequence). Trimming stripped 2 bases from V and 1 base from J, with 14 bases between. CDR3 length equals 16 residues. The sequence came from a woman between 45 and 65 years old with COVID-19, enrolled during active disease. Sequenced sample: peripheral blood. The genes are TRBV27 and TRBJ1-1; perhaps TRBD1 as D (5 bases). In DNA, the CDR3 is TGTGCCAGCAGTTTAGCCCAGGGTTTAGGGAACACTGAAGCTTTCTTT. Its translation: CASSLAQGLGNTEAFF.